This entry describes one T cell receptor (beta chain). Its antigen remains undetermined. Per-nucleotide qualities are absent, and no much larger clonotype sits a single base away. According to the germline V gene, CDR1 reads SGHVS and CDR2 reads FNYEAQ. The CDR3 goes from the cysteine to the phenylalanine over 16 residues. This entry keeps only the CDR3 DNA: 48 bases, framed from base 1. V lost 5 bases and J lost 0 bases, and the count of bases not matched to a germline gene is 7. These data come from a study of T cell responses to AZD1222 COVID-19 vaccine (dated by TCRdb to the early 2020s). Broadly, across the study: AZD1222 recipients with second doses at about 4 weeks or about 12 weeks were pooled, because spike-specific TCR depth and breadth did not differ between schedules. A total of 233 trial participants underwent TCR sequencing, of whom about 210 had received two doses of AZD1222 and 26 had received two doses of the MenACWY control vaccine. Trial participants were enrolled into age subgroups of 18-55, 56-69 and 70-plus years, which contained about 150, 27 and 61 TCR-sequenced participants, respectively.

The CDR3 regions of human TCRbeta chains were subjected to immunosequencing. The paper's data handling went like this. Repertoire TCRs were matched against a reference library of SARS-CoV-2-specific TCRs generated with the MIRA antigen-specificity platform. Breadth was defined as the fraction of unique TCRs that were SARS-CoV-2-associated. Depth was defined as the fraction of total T cells that were SARS-CoV-2-associated. Using the MIRA data, each spike-specific TCR was assigned both to the spike region to which the TCR was reactive and to a CD4 or CD8 class. Log10-transformed breadth and depth values were compared by one-way ANOVA with Sidak's multiple comparisons tests. TCRdb holds this immuneACCESS table with in-frame rearrangements only. Some clones are missing; in checked studies, unresolved V genes explain under half, and the rest has no known cause. V and J calls and clone size follow that table, whereas D and trimming were derived from the DNA. The sample table records around 140,000 clones; nearly 90% of these occur just once. The top ten clones comprise 4.5% to 6.5% of the sample.

The full study reports these points: Conclusions about previously exposed vaccinees were limited because only six AZD1222 recipients were SARS-CoV-2 seropositive at baseline. Spike-specific TCR breadth and depth rose significantly after two AZD1222 doses compared with day 0 and with MenACWY recipients. Because no day 14 peak-response samples were available, the repertoires could be characterized only after the peak T cell response. Vaccine-associated CD4 TCRs spanned the whole spike protein, with dominant responses in regions 160-218 and 743-854. Participants were mostly white British and included more females than males, and it was suggested by the authors that clonal diversity may have been underestimated. The 56-69-year group was small, and its depth increase did not reach significance, likely because of low power. Epitopes outside the regions mutated in the B.1.351 and B.1.1.7 variants were reportedly recognized by nearly half of the unique spike-specific TCRs.

The time point label corresponds to: baseline before first vaccination. The vaccinee samples were drawn from two UK trials, COV001 and COV002, one of which was a single-blind randomized controlled phase 2/3 trial testing AZD1222 (ChAdOx1 nCoV-19) in healthy adults. For TCRbeta chain sequencing, PBMC samples were collected from trial participants at day 0 and at day 28 after the second dose. The chain uses TRBV7-6 and TRBJ1-3, with 7 middle bases fitting TRBD1. This receptor was identified in an adult in good health. Material: peripheral blood, obtained on day 0 of AZD1222 vaccination. The sequenced DNA is TGTGCCAGCAGCCAGGGGGGGGCTATCTCTGGAAACACCATATATTTT. Its coded protein is CASSQGGAISGNTIYF.